These 30 T cell receptor beta chains share one sample of origin, sequenced in a study of blood T cell repertoires in COVID-19. The protocol was immunoSEQ multiplex PCR, while the TCRdb copy is restricted to in-frame clones and leaves out a portion. The sample holds fewer than 110,000 clones, approximately 80% seen once. The sample comprised peripheral blood. The receptor set was obtained from a man aged 70-80 years with acute or convalescent COVID-19.

The chain has TRBV11-2 and TRBJ1-1; possible D gene TRBD1, 5 bases. V was cut by 1 base and J by 1 base, with 10 bases left in between. The CDR3 totals 15 residues. Germline-derived CDR1 and CDR2 are SGHAT and FQNNGV. The CDR3: CASSLGGKGNTEAFF. The CDR3 DNA is TGTGCCAGCAGCTTAGGGGGCAAGGGGAACACTGAAGCTTTCTTT.

V usage is TRBV9 and J usage is TRBJ1-4; 7 bases map to TRBD1. The junction had 8 bases not matched to a gene; V was cut back by 0 bases and J by 3 bases. The germline gives CDR1 SGDLS, CDR2 YYNGEE. The CDR3 is 17 amino acids. CDR3 amino acids: CASSVGVGGAANEKLFF. The CDR3 bases are TGTGCCAGCAGCGTAGGGGTAGGGGGCGCGGCTAATGAAAAACTGTTTTTT. Complete variable domain (other parts from reference TRBV9 and TRBJ1-4): DSGVTQTPKHLITATGQRVTLRCSPRSGDLSVYWYQQSLDQGLQFLIQYYNGEERAKGNILERFSAQQFPDLHSELNLSSLELGDSALYFCASSVGVGGAANEKLFFGSGTQLSVL.

This chain connects TRBV7-2 to TRBJ2-1; 7 nucleotides line up with TRBD2. The CDR3 length is 14 residues. Germline CDR1 SGHTA, CDR2 FQGNSA. The J segment lost 4 bases and the V segment lost 4 bases, leaving 4 bases of the junction unmatched. The CDR3 region has the DNA TGTGCCAGCAGCTCAAGCGGGGAGTACAATGAGCAGTTCTTC. It yields the protein CASSSSGEYNEQFF. Drawing the rest from reference TRBV7-2 and TRBJ2-1, the complete variable domain is GAGVSQSPSNKVTEKGKDVELRCDPISGHTALYWYRQSLGQGLEFLIYFQGNSAPDKSGLPSDRFSAERTGGSVSTLTIQRTQQEDSAVYLCASSSSGEYNEQFFGPGTRLTVL.

The table lists this clone with a few counts. This chain uses TRBV12-2 with TRBJ1-6; TRBD1 is the table's D call and was not checked against the DNA. TRBV12-2 is a recognized pseudogene. There are 17 residues in the CDR3. The CDR3 spells CASRLGRTGSHNSPLHF. Written as DNA, the CDR3 is TGTGCAAGTCGCTTAGGGCGGACAGGGTCCCATAATTCACCCCTCCACTTT.

The chain couples TRBV3-1 (or the pseudogene TRBV3-2) to TRBJ2-7, with 10 bases aligning to TRBD1. V shed 1 base, J shed 6 bases, and the junction held 3 bases outside the gene matches. Germline CDR1 is LGHDT and CDR2 is YNNKEL (reference sequence). The length of the CDR3 is 14 residues. In DNA, the CDR3 is TGTGCCAGCAGCCAAGCCGGGACAGGGGTCGAGCAGTACTTC. Protein: CASSQAGTGVEQYF.

This chain joins TRBV10-2 and TRBJ1-5; perhaps TRBD1 as D (6 bases). V dropped 5 bases and J dropped 4 bases, with 12 bases sitting between them. The germline gives CDR1 WSHSY, CDR2 SAAADI. This CDR3 has 14 amino acids. The CDR3 is CASSRGIGNQPQHF. CDR3 nucleotide sequence: TGCGCCAGCAGTAGGGGGATAGGGAATCAGCCCCAGCATTTT.

The chain recombines TRBV11-3 with TRBJ2-1; D might be TRBD2 (5 bases). The CDR3 runs to 14 residues. Trimming cost V 5 bases and J 2 bases, with 10 bases left between them. Germline assignment: CDR1 SGHNT and CDR2 YENEEA. The CDR3 nucleotides read TGTGCCAGCAGCCCGAGGGCGGCCTACAATGAGCAGTTCTTC. Amino acid sequence: CASSPRAAYNEQFF. Combining the CDR3 with reference TRBV11-3 and TRBJ2-1 gives the whole variable domain EAGVVQSPRYKIIEKKQPVAFWCNPISGHNTLYWYLQNLGQGPELLIRYENEEAVDDSQLPKDRFSAERLKGVDSTLKIQPAELGDSAVYLCASSPRAAYNEQFFGPGTRLTVL.

The rearrangement joins TRBV6-5 to TRBJ2-7; 11 nucleotides agree with TRBD2. This CDR3 has 14 residues. With 7 bases clipped from V and 7 bases from J, the junction kept 9 bases outside the gene matches. Germline CDR1 MNHEY, CDR2 SVGAGI. CDR3 bases: TGTGCCAGCAAGCCTAGCGGGGGGACGGGGGAGCAGTACTTC. Protein product: CASKPSGGTGEQYF.

There are a few counts of this clone. This chain joins TRBV5-6 and TRBJ2-2; a weak D match, TRBD1 (6 bases). Germline loops: CDR1 SGHDT, CDR2 YYEEEE. This CDR3 has 19 residues. Deletions cut 0 bases from V and 4 bases from J, with 22 bases between. The DNA for the CDR3 is TGTGCCAGCAGCTTGGAACAATCCGGGTTTACAGGGTCCACCGGGGAGCTGTTTTTT. Amino acid sequence: CASSLEQSGFTGSTGELFF.

This rearrangement joins TRBV19 to TRBJ1-1, with D perhaps matching TRBD1 (6 bases). CDR3 size: 16 residues. The V and J ends lost 6 bases and 1 base respectively, with 18 bases between them. Germline V CDR1 and CDR2: LNHDA, SQIVND (reference sequence). The chain's CDR3 is CASSSISTGWNTEAFF. In DNA, the CDR3 is TGTGCCAGTAGCTCAATTTCGACAGGCTGGAACACTGAAGCTTTCTTT.

This clone was seen once. The chain has TRBV20-1 and TRBJ1-1; 7 bases are a match to TRBD1. V dropped 5 bases and J dropped 5; count of bases not matched to a gene: 2. The CDR3 runs 11 residues. Germline V CDR1 and CDR2: DFQATT, SNEGSKA (reference sequence). The DNA of the CDR3 is TGCAGTGCTTACAGGGGAACTGAAGCTTTCTTT. Translation: CSAYRGTEAFF.

The chain combines TRBV7-6 with TRBJ2-7, with 7 nucleotides matching TRBD1. There are 15 residues in the CDR3. After removal of 4 bases from V and 3 bases from J, the junction contained 9 bases not matched to a gene. Germline V gene lookup returns CDR1 SGHVS and CDR2 FNYEAQ. This CDR3 reads CASSSLGDSRYEQYF. As DNA, the CDR3 is TGTGCCAGCAGCTCCCTCGGGGACAGCCGCTACGAGCAGTACTTC.

The chain joins TRBV5-1 to TRBJ1-6; 10 nucleotides match TRBD1. The J segment lost 8 bases and the V segment lost 3 bases, leaving 5 bases of the junction unmatched. This CDR3 has 15 residues. Germline-derived CDR1 and CDR2 are SGHRS and YFSETQ. CDR3 sequence (DNA): TGCGCCAGCAGCTCGACAGGGGGCGTTGATTCACCCCTCCACTTT. Translated, it gives CASSSTGGVDSPLHF. Looking up the rest from reference TRBV5-1 and TRBJ1-6 gives the full variable domain: KAGVTQTPRYLIKTRGQQVTLSCSPISGHRSVSWYQQTPGQGLQFLFEYFSETQRNKGNFPGRFSGRQFSNSRSEMNVSTLELGDSALYLCASSSTGGVDSPLHFGNGTRLTVT.

The genes are TRBV3-1 (or the pseudogene TRBV3-2) and TRBJ2-1; TRBD2 agrees at 10 bases. The CDR3 length is 16 residues. Germline CDR1 reads LGHDT; CDR2 reads YNNKEL (reference sequence). With 0 bases clipped from V and 2 bases from J, the junction kept 1 base outside the gene matches. CDR3 nucleotides: TGTGCCAGCAGCCAAGACCTAGCGGGGGCCTACAATGAGCAGTTCTTC. Protein product: CASSQDLAGAYNEQFF.

The chain carries TRBV10-1 and TRBJ2-1, with D possibly matching TRBD1 (7 bases). Germline V CDR1 and CDR2: WNHNN, SYGVQD (reference sequence). Trimming took 2 bases from V and 6 from J, leaving 14 bases between them. This CDR3 is built from 15 residues. The DNA for the CDR3 is TGCGCCAGCAGTGAGGGGCAGGGGGGTATCAATGAGCAGTTCTTC. Translated: CASSEGQGGINEQFF.

This chain uses TRBV7-9 with TRBJ1-1; TRBD1 matches 9 bases. In germline, CDR1 is SEHNR, CDR2 FQNEAQ (reference sequence). V shed 5 bases, J shed 10 bases, and the junction held 2 bases outside the gene matches. The CDR3 is 11 amino acids. The CDR3 sequence: CASSRGQGAFF. The CDR3 DNA sequence: TGTGCCAGCAGCCGGGGACAGGGAGCTTTCTTT.

The V call is TRBV2, the J call TRBJ1-6; D may be TRBD1 (6 bases). This CDR3 has 14 residues. CDR1 is SNHLY and CDR2 is FYNNEI in the germline V gene. V was shortened by 5 bases and J by 9 bases, with 14 bases between the two germline ends. The CDR3: CASSPGQPASPLHF. In nucleotides, the CDR3 is TGTGCCAGCAGTCCGGGACAACCGGCTTCACCCCTCCACTTT.

The chain joins TRBV29-1 to TRBJ1-2; TRBD1 agrees at 9 bases. This CDR3 has 13 residues. V lost 4 bases to trimming and J lost 4 bases; unmatched junction nucleotides: 4. Germline CDR1 and CDR2: SQVTM and ANQGSEA. The CDR3 coding sequence is TGCAGCGTTGCCACAGGGGGCGGCTATGGCTACACCTTC. As protein: CSVATGGGYGYTF.

The rearrangement links TRBV5-4 to TRBJ1-4; D is undetermined. This CDR3 spans 13 amino acids. Germline V gene sequence: CDR1 SGHNT, CDR2 YYREEE (reference sequence). Trimming removed 2 bases at V and 3 bases at J, with 5 bases between. CDR3 bases: TGTGCCAGCAGCTTCCAGTCTAATGAAAAACTGTTTTTT. Translated: CASSFQSNEKLFF.

The chain recombines TRBV11-2 with TRBJ2-2; D not resolved. Trimming took off 6 bases at V and 4 bases at J, with 12 bases between the two ends. The V gene's germline CDR1 is SGHAT and CDR2 FQNNGV. This CDR3 is built from 14 residues. The CDR3 loop is CASSPGSGTGELFF. In DNA form, the CDR3 reads TGTGCCAGCAGTCCCGGTTCGGGCACCGGGGAGCTGTTTTTT.

J is TRBJ2-7 and V is TRBV19; 10 bases fit TRBD2. Germline trimming cut 7 bases from V and 5 bases from J; bases unmatched to any gene: 14. Germline lookup yields CDR1 LNHDA and CDR2 SQIVND (reference sequence). CDR3 length: 16 amino acids. This CDR3 reads CASMESGGASLHEQYF. DNA for the CDR3: TGTGCCAGTATGGAGAGCGGGGGGGCCTCGCTGCACGAGCAGTACTTC.

The chain joins TRBV7-6 to TRBJ2-2, with D perhaps matching TRBD1 (5 bases). The germline CDR1 and CDR2 sequences are SGHVS and FNYEAQ. The length of the CDR3 is 15 residues. Trimming shortened V by 5 bases and J by 4 bases, and 14 bases separated the two germline ends. CDR3: CASSLTRQSTGELFF. The CDR3 region has the DNA TGTGCCAGCAGCCTAACGAGACAGAGCACCGGGGAGCTGTTTTTT.

The rearrangement joins TRBV5-1 to TRBJ2-5, with 9 nucleotides matching TRBD1. CDR1 is SGHRS and CDR2 is YFSETQ in the germline V gene. This CDR3 has 15 residues. V was pared by 0 bases and J by 5 bases, with 5 bases of the junction left unmatched. The CDR3 reads CASSLGGTGLETQYF. CDR3 nucleotides: TGCGCCAGCAGCTTGGGGGGGACAGGGTTGGAGACCCAGTACTTC. The full variable domain, completed using reference TRBV5-1 and TRBJ2-5, is KAGVTQTPRYLIKTRGQQVTLSCSPISGHRSVSWYQQTPGQGLQFLFEYFSETQRNKGNFPGRFSGRQFSNSRSEMNVSTLELGDSALYLCASSLGGTGLETQYFGPGTRLLVL.

The chain is built from TRBV5-1 and TRBJ1-2; D unresolved. Looked up from germline, CDR1 is SGHRS and CDR2 is YFSETQ. The CDR3 contains 13 residues. Trimming left V 1 base short and J 2 bases short, with 6 bases between. CDR3 loop: CASSLSDNYGYTF. As DNA, the CDR3 is TGCGCCAGCAGCTTGAGCGACAACTATGGCTACACCTTC.

As concerns this clone: Germline is not matched at one junction end, which may reflect a read error. The chain uses TRBV7-7 and TRBJ2-3; the D gene is possibly TRBD2 (6 bases). Germline CDR1 and CDR2: SSHAT and FNYEAQ (reference sequence). The length of the CDR3 is 16 residues. The CDR3 spells CASSPELAATLDTQYF. CDR3 coding DNA: TGTGCTAGCAGCCCAGAGTTAGCGGCTACATTGGATACGCAGTATTTT.

The chain links TRBV7-9 to TRBJ1-4; D possibly corresponds to TRBD1 (5 bases). The CDR3 has 11 amino acids. Germline values: CDR1 SEHNR, CDR2 FQNEAQ (reference sequence). Trimming pared 8 bases from V and 8 bases from J, leaving 9 bases between. The CDR3 DNA sequence: TGTGCCAGCTCGCAGGGCGAAAAACTGTTTTTT. Residues: CASSQGEKLFF.

This clone was seen more than once but under ten times. The chain carries TRBV7-6 and TRBJ2-3, with 12 bases fitting TRBD2. V was clipped by 3 bases and J by 2 bases; unmatched bases: 3. The length of the CDR3 is 16 residues. CDR1 SGHVS and CDR2 FNYEAQ come from the germline V gene. The DNA of the CDR3 is TGTGCCAGCAGCTTCGCTAGCGGGGGGGCCACAGATACGCAGTATTTT. This encodes CASSFASGGATDTQYF.

The rearrangement uses TRBV3-1 (or the pseudogene TRBV3-2) and TRBJ2-1; 12 bases map to TRBD2. Per germline, CDR1 LGHDT and CDR2 YNNKEL (reference sequence). The CDR3 covers 16 residues. V lost 4 bases and J lost 6; bases outside the gene matches: 7. This CDR3 is CASSRRLAGDLNEQFF. The DNA of the CDR3 is TGTGCCAGCAGCCGACGACTAGCGGGGGACCTCAATGAGCAGTTCTTC.

The chain is built from TRBV7-6 and TRBJ2-7; 7 positions match TRBD2. The V gene end was trimmed by 2 bases and the J gene end by 0 bases; junction bases not matched to a gene: 4. Germline V gene data show CDR1 as SGHVS and CDR2 as FNYEAQ. The CDR3 loop spans 15 amino acids. DNA of the CDR3: TGTGCCAGCAGCTTATGGGGGGGAAGCTCCTACGAGCAGTACTTC. Translated, it gives CASSLWGGSSYEQYF. The whole variable domain, filled in from reference TRBV7-6 and TRBJ2-7, reads GAGVSQSPRYKVTKRGQDVALRCDPISGHVSLYWYRQALGQGPEFLTYFNYEAQQDKSGLPNDRFSAERPEGSISTLTIQRTEQRDSAMYRCASSLWGGSSYEQYFGPGTRLTVT.

The CDR3 sequence is CASRTPRAYEQYF. The CDR3 DNA reads TGTGCCAGCAGGACCCCCAGGGCCTACGAGCAGTACTTC. The V and J genes are TRBV6-5 and TRBJ2-7; perhaps TRBD1 as D (5 bases). Germline V CDR1 and CDR2: MNHEY, SVGAGI. Deletions cut 6 bases from V and 2 bases from J, with 11 bases between. This CDR3 has 13 residues.